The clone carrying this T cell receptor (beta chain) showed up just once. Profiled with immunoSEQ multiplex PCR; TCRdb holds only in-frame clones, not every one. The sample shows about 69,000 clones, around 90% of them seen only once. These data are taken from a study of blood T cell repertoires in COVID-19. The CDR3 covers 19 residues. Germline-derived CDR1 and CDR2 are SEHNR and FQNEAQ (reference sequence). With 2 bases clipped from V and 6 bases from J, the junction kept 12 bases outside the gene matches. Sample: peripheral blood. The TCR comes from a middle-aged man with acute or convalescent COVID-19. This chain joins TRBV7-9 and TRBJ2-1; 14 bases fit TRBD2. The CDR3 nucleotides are TGTGCCAGCAGCTTAAGGCCCCGGGGACTAGCGGGAGAGATCAATGAGCAGTTCTTC. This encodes CASSLRPRGLAGEINEQFF.